This entry is about one TCR beta chain. The antigen is undetermined. The data belong to a study of radiotherapy plus CTLA-4 blockade in lung cancer. Study in general: In approximately 17% of patients, objective responses were seen; approximately 30% had disease control.

Here immunoSEQ multiplex PCR was the method, and the copy in TCRdb shows in-frame clones only, minus some. The data show some 15,000 clones, less than 75% seen once. Study-wide results and caveats: Early shifts in blood T cell clones, with interferon-beta, reportedly predicted response best.

Germline loops: CDR1 GTSNPN, CDR2 SVGIG (reference sequence). The junction had 2 bases not matched to a gene; V was cut back by 0 bases and J by 6 bases. The CDR3 sequence is 13 residues long. The chain uses TRBV30 and TRBJ2-3; 8 bases line up with TRBD2. Specimen: peripheral blood, collected from a patient treated with radiotherapy plus ipilimumab. The source is a human donor with non-small cell lung cancer whose response to radiotherapy plus ipilimumab could not be evaluated. CDR3 in DNA: TGTGCCTGGAGTGTACGCGGGGGGGATACGCAGTATTTT. Amino acids: CAWSVRGGDTQYF.